One sample yielded the 10 T cell receptor beta chains listed below, sequenced in a study of graft-versus-host responses after intestinal transplantation. Their specific antigens are unknown. The protocol was immunoSEQ multiplex PCR, while the TCRdb copy is restricted to in-frame clones and leaves out a portion. Of approximately 130,000 clones detected, roughly nine tenths appear once; the ten largest clones hold roughly 0.17%. The sample consisted of unstimulated CD4+ T cells sorted from spleen or lymph node cells, taken before intestinal transplant. These receptors all come from a human donor who received an intestinal transplant.

The chain has TRBV7-3 and TRBJ2-6; 7 bases align to TRBD1. The V gene's germline CDR1 is SGHTA and CDR2 FQGTGA. The CDR3 spans 21 residues. V lost 3 bases and J lost 0; bases outside the gene matches: 17. CDR3 coding DNA: TGTGCCAGCAGCTTTTTACCCCTACTTGGACAGGCGATCTCTGGGGCCAACGTCCTGACTTTC. Translation gives CASSFLPLLGQAISGANVLTF.

This clone was seen once. V is TRBV2 and J is TRBJ1-2; D is perhaps TRBD1 (5 bases). Germline V gives CDR1 SNHLY, CDR2 FYNNEI. Trimming pared 7 bases from V and 8 bases from J, leaving 17 bases between. The CDR3 runs to 13 residues. The CDR3 loop reads CASTTGPFYGYTF. The CDR3 DNA is TGTGCCAGCACCACGGGGCCTTTTTACGGCTACACCTTC.

The genes are TRBV4-1 and TRBJ1-5; D is undetermined. From germline, CDR1 is MGHRA and CDR2 YSYEKL. V was cut by 3 bases and J by 0 bases, with 6 bases left in between. The CDR3 extends over 14 amino acids. This chain's CDR3 is CASSHGDSNQPQHF. The CDR3 DNA reads TGCGCCAGCAGCCACGGAGATAGCAATCAGCCCCAGCATTTT.

The chain uses TRBV2 and TRBJ1-6; D might be TRBD1 (6 bases). This CDR3 contains 15 residues. Per the germline V gene, CDR1 is SNHLY and CDR2 is FYNNEI. V shed 4 bases and J shed 5 bases, with 12 bases lying between them. In DNA form, the CDR3 reads TGTGCCAGCAGTGCTGGGACACCTAATAATTCACCCCTCCACTTT. It encodes CASSAGTPNNSPLHF.

J is TRBJ2-7 and V is TRBV5-4; 8 positions agree with TRBD2. Germline V gene lookup returns CDR1 SGHNT and CDR2 YYREEE (reference sequence). The CDR3 totals 15 residues. J lost 10 bases, V lost 5 bases, and 17 bases had no gene match. The DNA of the CDR3 is TGTGCCAGCAGTGACGGGGGGGCCTATTTGTCTTCTCAGTACTTC. Translated, it gives CASSDGGAYLSSQYF.

The V and J genes are TRBV7-2 and TRBJ2-5; D gene ambiguous. CDR3 length equals 13 residues. The V gene lost 3 bases and the J gene lost 2 bases, with 7 bases spanning the gap. CDR1 and CDR2 from the germline V gene are SGHTA and FQGNSA. The DNA for the CDR3 is TGTGCCAGCAGCTTGGCGCCACAAGAGACCCAGTACTTC. Amino acid sequence: CASSLAPQETQYF.

V is TRBV10-3 and J is TRBJ1-5; 7 nucleotides line up with TRBD1. Trimming took 6 bases from V and 3 from J; bases not matched to a gene: 8. The CDR3 runs to 15 residues. In germline, CDR1 is ENHRY, CDR2 SYGVKD. This CDR3 reads CAISSGTEANQPQHF. CDR3 DNA: TGTGCCATCAGCTCCGGGACAGAAGCCAATCAGCCCCAGCATTTT.

V gene TRBV7-2 combines with J gene TRBJ1-2; D possibly corresponds to TRBD1 (5 bases). Germline-derived CDR1 and CDR2 are SGHTA and FQGNSA. The CDR3 covers 16 residues. Trimming left V 5 bases short and J 8 bases short, with 24 bases between. The CDR3 sequence is CASSQTYQGRGDGYTF. For the CDR3, the DNA is TGTGCCAGCAGCCAGACATACCAAGGGAGAGGGGACGGCTACACCTTC.

The gene calls are TRBV7-8 and TRBJ2-7, with D unresolved. Per the germline V gene, CDR1 is SGHVS and CDR2 is FQNEAQ. The CDR3 length is 12 residues. V was pared by 1 base and J by 8 bases, with 9 bases between. In nucleotides, the CDR3 is TGTGCCAGCAGCTTAGGAGAGGTCCAGCAGTACTTC. Its translation is CASSLGEVQQYF.

The chain recombines TRBV18 with TRBJ1-3, with a tentative D call TRBD1 (6 bases). The CDR3 extends over 13 amino acids. V was clipped by 6 bases and J by 7 bases, with 13 bases between them. Germline V CDR1 and CDR2: KGHSH, LQKENI. The DNA for the CDR3 is TGTGCCAGCTCTGGGGGGCCTGCTAACACCATATATTTT. Protein: CASSGGPANTIYF. Using reference TRBV18 and TRBJ1-3 for the parts outside the CDR3, the full variable domain is NAGVMQNPRHLVRRRGQEARLRCSPMKGHSHVYWYRQLPEEGLKFMVYLQKENIIDESGMPKERFSAEFPKEGPSILRIQQVVRGDSAAYFCASSGGPANTIYFGEGSWLTVV.